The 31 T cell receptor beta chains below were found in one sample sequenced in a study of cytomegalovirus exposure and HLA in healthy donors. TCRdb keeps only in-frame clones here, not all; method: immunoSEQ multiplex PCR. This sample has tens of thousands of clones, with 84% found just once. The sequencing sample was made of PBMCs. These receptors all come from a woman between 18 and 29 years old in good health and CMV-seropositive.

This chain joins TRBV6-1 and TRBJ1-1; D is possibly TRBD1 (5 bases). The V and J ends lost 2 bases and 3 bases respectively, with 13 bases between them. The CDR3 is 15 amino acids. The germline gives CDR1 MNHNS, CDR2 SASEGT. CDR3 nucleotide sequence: TGTGCCAGCAGTGAAAGCTTCAAAGGGGACACTGAAGCTTTCTTT. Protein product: CASSESFKGDTEAFF.

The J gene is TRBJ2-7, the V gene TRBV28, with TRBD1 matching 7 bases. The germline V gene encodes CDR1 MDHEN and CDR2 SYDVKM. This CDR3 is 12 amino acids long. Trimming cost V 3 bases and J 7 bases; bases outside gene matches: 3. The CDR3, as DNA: TGTGCCAGCAGTTTGCAGGACAGGGAGCAGTACTTC. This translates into CASSLQDREQYF.

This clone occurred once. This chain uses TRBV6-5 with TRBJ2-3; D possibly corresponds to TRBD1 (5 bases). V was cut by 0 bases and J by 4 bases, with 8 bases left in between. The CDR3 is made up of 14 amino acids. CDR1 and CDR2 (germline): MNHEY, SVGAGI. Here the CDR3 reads CASSYSAGSDTQYF. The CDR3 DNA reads TGTGCCAGCAGTTACTCGGCAGGGTCAGATACGCAGTATTTT.

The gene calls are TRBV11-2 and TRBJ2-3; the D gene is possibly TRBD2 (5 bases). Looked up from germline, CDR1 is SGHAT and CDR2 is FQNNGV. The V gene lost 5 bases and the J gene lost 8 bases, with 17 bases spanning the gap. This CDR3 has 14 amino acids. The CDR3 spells CASSRDVSRGTQYF. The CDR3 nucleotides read TGTGCCAGCAGCCGTGACGTTAGTCGGGGTACGCAGTATTTT.

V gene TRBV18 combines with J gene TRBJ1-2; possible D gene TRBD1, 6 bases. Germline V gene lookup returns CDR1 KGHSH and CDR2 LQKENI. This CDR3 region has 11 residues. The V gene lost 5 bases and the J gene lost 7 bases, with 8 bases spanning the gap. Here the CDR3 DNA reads TGTGCCAGCTCAACGACAGGTGGCTACACCTTC. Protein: CASSTTGGYTF. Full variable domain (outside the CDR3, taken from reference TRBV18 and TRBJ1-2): NAGVMQNPRHLVRRRGQEARLRCSPMKGHSHVYWYRQLPEEGLKFMVYLQKENIIDESGMPKERFSAEFPKEGPSILRIQQVVRGDSAAYFCASSTTGGYTFGSGTRLTVV.

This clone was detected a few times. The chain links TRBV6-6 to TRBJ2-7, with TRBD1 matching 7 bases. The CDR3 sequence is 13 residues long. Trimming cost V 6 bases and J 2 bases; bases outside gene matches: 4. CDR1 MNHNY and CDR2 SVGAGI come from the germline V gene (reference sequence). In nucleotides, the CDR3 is TGTGCCAGCAGCGGGGACAGTACCTACGAGCAGTACTTC. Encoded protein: CASSGDSTYEQYF.

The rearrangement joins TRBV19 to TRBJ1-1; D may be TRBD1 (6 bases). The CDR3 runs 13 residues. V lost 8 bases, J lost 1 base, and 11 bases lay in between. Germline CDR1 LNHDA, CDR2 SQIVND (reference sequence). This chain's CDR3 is CASWGQRNTEAFF. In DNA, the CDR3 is TGTGCCAGTTGGGGGCAGAGGAACACTGAAGCTTTCTTT.

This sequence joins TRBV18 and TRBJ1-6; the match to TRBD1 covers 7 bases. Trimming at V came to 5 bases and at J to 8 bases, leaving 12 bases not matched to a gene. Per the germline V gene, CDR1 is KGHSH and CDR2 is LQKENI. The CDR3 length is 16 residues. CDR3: CASSSGGLALDSPLHF. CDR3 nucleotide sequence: TGTGCCAGCTCATCAGGGGGTTTGGCGCTGGATTCACCCCTCCACTTT.

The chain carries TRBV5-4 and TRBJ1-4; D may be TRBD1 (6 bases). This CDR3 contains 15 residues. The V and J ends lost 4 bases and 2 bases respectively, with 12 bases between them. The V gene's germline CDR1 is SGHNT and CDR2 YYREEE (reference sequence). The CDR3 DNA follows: TGTGCCAGCAGCCAGGATACAGGGACTAATGAAAAACTGTTTTTT. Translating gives CASSQDTGTNEKLFF.

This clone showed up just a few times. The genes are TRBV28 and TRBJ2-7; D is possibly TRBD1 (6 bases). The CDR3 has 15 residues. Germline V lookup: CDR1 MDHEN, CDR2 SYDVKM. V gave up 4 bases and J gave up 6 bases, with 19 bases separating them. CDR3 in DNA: TGTGCCAGCAGTTCAGGGGCTCGGGCCGGATCCGAGCAGTACTTC. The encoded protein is CASSSGARAGSEQYF.

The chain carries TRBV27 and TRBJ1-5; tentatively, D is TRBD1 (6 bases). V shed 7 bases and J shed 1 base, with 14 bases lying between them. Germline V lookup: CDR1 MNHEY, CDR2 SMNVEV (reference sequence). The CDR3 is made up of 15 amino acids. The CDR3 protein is CASKVGQISNQPQHF. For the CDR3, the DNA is TGTGCCAGCAAGGTAGGACAGATAAGCAATCAGCCCCAGCATTTT.

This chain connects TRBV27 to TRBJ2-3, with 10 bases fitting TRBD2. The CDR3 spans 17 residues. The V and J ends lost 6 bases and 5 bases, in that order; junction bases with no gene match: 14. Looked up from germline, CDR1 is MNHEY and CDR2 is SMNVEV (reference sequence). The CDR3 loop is CASRPAQRGGEGDTQYF. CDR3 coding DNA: TGTGCCAGCAGACCCGCGCAGCGGGGGGGCGAGGGAGATACGCAGTATTTT.

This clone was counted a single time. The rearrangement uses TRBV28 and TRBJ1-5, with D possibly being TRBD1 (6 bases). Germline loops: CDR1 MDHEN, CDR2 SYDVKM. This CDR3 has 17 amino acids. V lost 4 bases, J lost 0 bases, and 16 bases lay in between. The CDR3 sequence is CASSSPSTGDSNQPQHF. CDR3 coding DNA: TGTGCCAGCAGTTCCCCCTCGACAGGCGATAGCAATCAGCCCCAGCATTTT.

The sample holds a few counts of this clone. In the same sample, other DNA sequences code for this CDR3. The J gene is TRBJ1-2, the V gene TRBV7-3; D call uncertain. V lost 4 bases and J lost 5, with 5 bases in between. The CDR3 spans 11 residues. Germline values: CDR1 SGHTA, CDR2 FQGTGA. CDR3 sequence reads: CASSSGYGYTF. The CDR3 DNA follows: TGTGCCAGCAGCTCGGGGTATGGCTACACCTTC.

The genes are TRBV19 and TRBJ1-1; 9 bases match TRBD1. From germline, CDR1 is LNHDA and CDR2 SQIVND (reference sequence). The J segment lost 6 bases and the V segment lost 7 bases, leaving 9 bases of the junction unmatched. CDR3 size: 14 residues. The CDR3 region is CASMDRGIVAEAFF. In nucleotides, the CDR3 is TGTGCCAGTATGGACAGGGGAATCGTGGCTGAAGCTTTCTTT.

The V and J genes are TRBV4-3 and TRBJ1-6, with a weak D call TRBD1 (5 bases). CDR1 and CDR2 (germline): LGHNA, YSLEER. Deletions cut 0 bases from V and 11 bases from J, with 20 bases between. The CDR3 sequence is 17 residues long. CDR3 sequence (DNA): TGCGCCAGCAGCCAAGAGGAGGGACCGGGATTTATTGCACCCCTCCACTTT. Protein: CASSQEEGPGFIAPLHF.

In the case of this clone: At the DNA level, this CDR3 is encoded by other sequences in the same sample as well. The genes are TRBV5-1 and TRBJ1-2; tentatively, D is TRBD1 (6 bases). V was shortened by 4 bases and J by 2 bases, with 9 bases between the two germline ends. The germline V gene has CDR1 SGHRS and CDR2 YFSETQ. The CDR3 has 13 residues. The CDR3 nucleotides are TGCGCCAGCAGCCTGGACAGCAACTATGGCTACACCTTC. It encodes CASSLDSNYGYTF.

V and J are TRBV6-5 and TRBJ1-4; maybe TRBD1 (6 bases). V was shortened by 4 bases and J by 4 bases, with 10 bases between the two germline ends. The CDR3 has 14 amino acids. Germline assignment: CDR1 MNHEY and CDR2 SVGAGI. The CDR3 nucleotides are TGTGCCAGCAGTTCCACAGGGATTAATGAAAAACTGTTTTTT. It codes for CASSSTGINEKLFF.

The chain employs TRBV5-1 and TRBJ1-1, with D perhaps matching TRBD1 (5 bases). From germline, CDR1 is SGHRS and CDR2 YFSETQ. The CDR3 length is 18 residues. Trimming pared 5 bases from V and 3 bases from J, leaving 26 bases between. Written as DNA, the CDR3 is TGCGCCAGCAGTCATACCACCTTGGCCCAGGGAAGAGACACTGAAGCTTTCTTT. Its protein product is CASSHTTLAQGRDTEAFF.

The CDR3 here is CASSIDLVRFEAFF. The DNA of the CDR3 is TGTGCCAGTAGTATAGATCTAGTGAGGTTTGAAGCTTTCTTT. The chain links TRBV19 to TRBJ1-1; D is unresolved. Per the germline V gene, CDR1 is LNHDA and CDR2 is SQIVND (reference sequence). Deletions cut 0 bases from V and 7 bases from J, with 12 bases between. The CDR3 runs 14 residues.

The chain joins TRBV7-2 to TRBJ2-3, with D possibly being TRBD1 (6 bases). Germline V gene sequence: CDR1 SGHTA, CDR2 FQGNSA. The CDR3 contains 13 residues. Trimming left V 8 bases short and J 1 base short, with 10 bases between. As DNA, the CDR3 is TGTGCCAGCGGAAACAGGGGCACAGATACGCAGTATTTT. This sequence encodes CASGNRGTDTQYF. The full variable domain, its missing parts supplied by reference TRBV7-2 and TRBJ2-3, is GAGVSQSPSNKVTEKGKDVELRCDPISGHTALYWYRQSLGQGLEFLIYFQGNSAPDKSGLPSDRFSAERTGGSVSTLTIQRTQQEDSAVYLCASGNRGTDTQYFGPGTRLTVL.

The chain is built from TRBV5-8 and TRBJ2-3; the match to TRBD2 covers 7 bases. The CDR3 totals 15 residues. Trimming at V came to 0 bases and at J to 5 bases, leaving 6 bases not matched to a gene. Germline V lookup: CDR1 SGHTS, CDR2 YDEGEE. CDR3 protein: CASSLDGLVGDTQYF. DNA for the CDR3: TGTGCCAGCAGCTTGGACGGACTAGTAGGAGATACGCAGTATTTT.

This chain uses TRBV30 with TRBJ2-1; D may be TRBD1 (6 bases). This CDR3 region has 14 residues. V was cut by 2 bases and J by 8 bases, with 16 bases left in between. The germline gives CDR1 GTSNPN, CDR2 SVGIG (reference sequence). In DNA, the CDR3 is TGTGCCTGGAGTCCTCTTCAGGGGCCTGATGAGCAGTTCTTC. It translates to CAWSPLQGPDEQFF.

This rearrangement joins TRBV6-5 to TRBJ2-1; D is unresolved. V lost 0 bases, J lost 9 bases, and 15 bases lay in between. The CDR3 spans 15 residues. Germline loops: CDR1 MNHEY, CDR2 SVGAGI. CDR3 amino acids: CASSYSKSLSGEQFF. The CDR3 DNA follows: TGTGCCAGCAGTTACTCGAAAAGCCTTTCGGGTGAGCAGTTCTTC.

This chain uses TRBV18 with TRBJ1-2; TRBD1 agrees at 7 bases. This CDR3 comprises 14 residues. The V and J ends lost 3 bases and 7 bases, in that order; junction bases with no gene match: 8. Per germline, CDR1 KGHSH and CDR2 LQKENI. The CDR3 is CASSPRQGRSGYTF. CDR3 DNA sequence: TGTGCCAGCTCACCCCGACAGGGAAGGTCTGGCTACACCTTC.

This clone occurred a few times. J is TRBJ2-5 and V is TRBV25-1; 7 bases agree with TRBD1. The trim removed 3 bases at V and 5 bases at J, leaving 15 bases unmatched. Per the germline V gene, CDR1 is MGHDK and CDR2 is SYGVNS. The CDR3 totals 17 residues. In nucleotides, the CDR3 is TGTGCCAGCAGTGATTCGGCGGCAGGGGGATCTAGCGAGACCCAGTACTTC. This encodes CASSDSAAGGSSETQYF.

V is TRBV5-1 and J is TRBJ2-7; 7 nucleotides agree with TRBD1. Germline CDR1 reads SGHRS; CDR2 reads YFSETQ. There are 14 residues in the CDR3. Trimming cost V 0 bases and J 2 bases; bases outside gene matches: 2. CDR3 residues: CASSLGQGPYEQYF. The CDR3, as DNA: TGCGCCAGCAGCTTGGGACAGGGACCCTACGAGCAGTACTTC.

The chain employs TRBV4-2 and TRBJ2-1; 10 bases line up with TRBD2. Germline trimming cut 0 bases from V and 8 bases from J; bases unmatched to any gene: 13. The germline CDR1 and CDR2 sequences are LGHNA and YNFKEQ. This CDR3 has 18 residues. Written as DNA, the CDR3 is TGTGCCAGCAGCCAAGATGTGGAGCGGGGGGGCCAAGTTCATGAGCAGTTCTTC. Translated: CASSQDVERGGQVHEQFF.

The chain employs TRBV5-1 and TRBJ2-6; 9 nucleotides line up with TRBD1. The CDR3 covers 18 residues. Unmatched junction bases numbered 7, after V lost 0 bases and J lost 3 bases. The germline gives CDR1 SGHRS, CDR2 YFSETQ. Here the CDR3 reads CASSLVRTGVDGANVLTF. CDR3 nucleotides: TGCGCCAGCAGCTTGGTCCGGACAGGGGTAGATGGGGCCAACGTCCTGACTTTC.

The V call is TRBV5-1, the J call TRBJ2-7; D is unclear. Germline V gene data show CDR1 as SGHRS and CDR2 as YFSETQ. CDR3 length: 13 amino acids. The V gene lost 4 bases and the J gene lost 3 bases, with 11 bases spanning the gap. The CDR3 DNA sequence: TGCGCCAGCAGCCCCTCCCCCCTCTACGAGCAGTACTTC. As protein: CASSPSPLYEQYF.

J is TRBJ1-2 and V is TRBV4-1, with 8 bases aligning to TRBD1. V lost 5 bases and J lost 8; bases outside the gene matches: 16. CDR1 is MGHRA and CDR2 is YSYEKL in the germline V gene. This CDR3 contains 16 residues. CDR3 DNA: TGCGCCAGCAGCTATCCAGGGGGCTTCCTCGGGCGGGGCTACACCTTC. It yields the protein CASSYPGGFLGRGYTF.